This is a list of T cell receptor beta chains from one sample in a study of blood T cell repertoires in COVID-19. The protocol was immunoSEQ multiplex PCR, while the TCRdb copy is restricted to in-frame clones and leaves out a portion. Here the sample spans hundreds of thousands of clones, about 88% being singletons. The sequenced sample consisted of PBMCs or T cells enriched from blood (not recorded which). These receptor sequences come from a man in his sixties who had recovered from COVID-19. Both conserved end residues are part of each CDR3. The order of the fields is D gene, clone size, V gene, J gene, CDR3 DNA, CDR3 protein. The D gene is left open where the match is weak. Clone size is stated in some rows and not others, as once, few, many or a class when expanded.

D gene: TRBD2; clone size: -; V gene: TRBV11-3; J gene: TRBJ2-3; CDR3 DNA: TGTGCCAGCAGCCCACCGCTGGGGCGGGGGGGCACAGATACGCAGTATTTT; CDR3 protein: CASSPPLGRGGTDTQYF
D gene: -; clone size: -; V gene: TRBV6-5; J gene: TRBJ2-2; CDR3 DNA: TGTGCCAGCAGGACTCAGGGGAACACCGGGGAGCTGTTTTTT; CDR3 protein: CASRTQGNTGELFF
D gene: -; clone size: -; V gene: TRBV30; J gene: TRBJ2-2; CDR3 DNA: TGTGCCTGGAGTGTAGGGGTCGCTGACGGGGAGCTGTTTTTT; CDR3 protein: CAWSVGVADGELFF
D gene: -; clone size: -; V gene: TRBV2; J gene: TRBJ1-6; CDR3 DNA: TGTGCCAGCTCCTCTTTTGAGGGTTCACCCCTCCACTTT; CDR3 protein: CASSSFEGSPLHF
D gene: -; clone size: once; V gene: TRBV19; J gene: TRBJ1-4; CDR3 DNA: TGTGCCAGCAAAGACCCGAGGAGCAATGAAAAACTGTTTTTT; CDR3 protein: CASKDPRSNEKLFF
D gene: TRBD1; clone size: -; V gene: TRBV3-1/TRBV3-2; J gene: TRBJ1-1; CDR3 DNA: TGTGCCAGCAGCCAAGAGGGACAGGGAAGGGGAACTGAAGCTTTCTTT; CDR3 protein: CASSQEGQGRGTEAFF
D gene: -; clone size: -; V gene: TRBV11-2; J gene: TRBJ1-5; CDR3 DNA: TGTGCCAGCAGCTTAGCCACAAATCAGCCCCAGCATTTT; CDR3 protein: CASSLATNQPQHF
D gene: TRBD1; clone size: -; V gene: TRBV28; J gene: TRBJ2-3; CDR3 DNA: TGTGCCAGCAGGCAAGGACAGGTGGGCCCAGATACGCAGTATTTT; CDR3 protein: CASRQGQVGPDTQYF
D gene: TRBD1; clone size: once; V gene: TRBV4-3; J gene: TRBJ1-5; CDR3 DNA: TGCGCCAGCAGCCGGGACAGGGGACTTTATAGCAATCAGCCCCAGCATTTT; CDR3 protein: CASSRDRGLYSNQPQHF
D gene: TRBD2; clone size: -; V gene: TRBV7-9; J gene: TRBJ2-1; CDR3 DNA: TGTGCCAGCAGCCCCGGGACTAGTAGGAATGAGCAGTTCTTC; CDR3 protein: CASSPGTSRNEQFF
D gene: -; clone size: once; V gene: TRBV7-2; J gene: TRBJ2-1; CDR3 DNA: TGTGCCAGCAGCTTGCGGGGTACCTACAATGAGCAGTTCTTC; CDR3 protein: CASSLRGTYNEQFF
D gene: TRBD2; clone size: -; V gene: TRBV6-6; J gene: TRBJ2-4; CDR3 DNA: TGTGCCAGCAGCCCCCGGGGACTAGCGGGAGAGGGAATAGCCAAAAACATTCAGTACTTC; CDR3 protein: CASSPRGLAGEGIAKNIQYF
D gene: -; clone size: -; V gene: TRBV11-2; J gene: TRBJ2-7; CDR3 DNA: TGTGCCAGCAGCTTGCCCTCAGGCGAGCAGTACTTC; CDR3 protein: CASSLPSGEQYF
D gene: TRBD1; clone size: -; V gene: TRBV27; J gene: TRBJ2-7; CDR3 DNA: TGTGCCAGCAGCCGACAGGGGAGAATCTACGAGCAGTACTTC; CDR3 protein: CASSRQGRIYEQYF
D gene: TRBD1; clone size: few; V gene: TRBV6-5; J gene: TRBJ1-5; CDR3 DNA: TGTGCCAGCAGGGCGACAGGGTCGAATCAGCCCCAGCATTTT; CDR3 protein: CASRATGSNQPQHF
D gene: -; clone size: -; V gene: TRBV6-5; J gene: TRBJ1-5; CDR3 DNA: TGTGCCAGCCAAACAGGTTCTCAGCCCCAGCATTTT; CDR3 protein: CASQTGSQPQHF
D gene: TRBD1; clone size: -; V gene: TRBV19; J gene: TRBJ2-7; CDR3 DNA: TGTGCCAGTAGTGACACCGGGACAGGGGGGGTGGAGCAGTACTTC; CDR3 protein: CASSDTGTGGVEQYF
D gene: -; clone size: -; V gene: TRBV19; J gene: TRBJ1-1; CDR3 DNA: TGTGCCAGTAGTATGCCGGGTCGGGGCACTGAAGCTTTCTTT; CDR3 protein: CASSMPGRGTEAFF
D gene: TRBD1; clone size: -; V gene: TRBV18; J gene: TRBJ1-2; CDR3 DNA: TGTGCCAGCTCAAGACAGGGAATGACAGGCCCGATTAACTATGGCTACACCTTC; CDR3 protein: CASSRQGMTGPINYGYTF
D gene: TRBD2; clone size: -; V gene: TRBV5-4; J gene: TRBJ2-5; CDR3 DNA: TGTGCCAGCAGCCCCCGACTAGCGGGCCAAGAGACCCAGTACTTC; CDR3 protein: CASSPRLAGQETQYF
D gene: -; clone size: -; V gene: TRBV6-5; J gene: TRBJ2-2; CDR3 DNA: TGTGCCAGCAGTTACTCGCTGAGCACCGGGGAGCTGTTTTTT; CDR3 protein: CASSYSLSTGELFF
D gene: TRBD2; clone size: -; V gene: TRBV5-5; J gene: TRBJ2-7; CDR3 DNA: TGTGCCAGCAGCTTGGCCGGGACTAGTCCCGAGCAGTACTTC; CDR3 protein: CASSLAGTSPEQYF
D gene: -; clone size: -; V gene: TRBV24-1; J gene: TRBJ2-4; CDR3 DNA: TGTGCCACCAGTGAAACTAGCGCCAAAAACATTCAGTACTTC; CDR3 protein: CATSETSAKNIQYF
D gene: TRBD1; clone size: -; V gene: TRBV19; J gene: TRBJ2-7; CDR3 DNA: TGTGCCAGTAGTATCTATATCGGGGACGCGAGGACAGGGATCGACGAGCAGTACTTC; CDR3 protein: CASSIYIGDARTGIDEQYF
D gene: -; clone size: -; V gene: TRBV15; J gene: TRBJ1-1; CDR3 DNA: TGTGCCACCAGCAGGAAAACAGGGAGAGACACTGAAGCTTTCTTT; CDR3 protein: CATSRKTGRDTEAFF
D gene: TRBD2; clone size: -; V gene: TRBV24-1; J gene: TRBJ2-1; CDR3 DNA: TGTGCCACCAGTGATTGGCAAGCGGGAATTTACAATGAGCAGTTCTTC; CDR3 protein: CATSDWQAGIYNEQFF
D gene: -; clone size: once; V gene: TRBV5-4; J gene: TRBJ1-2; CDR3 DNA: TGTGCCAGCAGCGCGCCCGTGATAGGACTGAACTATGGCTACACCTTC; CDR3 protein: CASSAPVIGLNYGYTF
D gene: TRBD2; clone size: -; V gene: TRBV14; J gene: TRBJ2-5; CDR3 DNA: TGTGCCAGCAGCCCGGGACTAGCGGTACAAGAGACCCAGTACTTC; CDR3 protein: CASSPGLAVQETQYF
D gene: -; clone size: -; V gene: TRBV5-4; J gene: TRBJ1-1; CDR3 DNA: TGTGCCAGCAGTTTTCATCCTACCTCGAACACTGAAGCTTTCTTT; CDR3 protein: CASSFHPTSNTEAFF
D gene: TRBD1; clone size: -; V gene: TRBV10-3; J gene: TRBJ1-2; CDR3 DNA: TGTGCCACCGGACAGGGGGGCTACACCTTC; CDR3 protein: CATGQGGYTF
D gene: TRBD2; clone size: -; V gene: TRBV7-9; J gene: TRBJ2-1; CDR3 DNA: TGTGCCAGCAGAACGACTAGCGGGCCTTATACGGATGAGCAGTTCTTC; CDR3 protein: CASRTTSGPYTDEQFF
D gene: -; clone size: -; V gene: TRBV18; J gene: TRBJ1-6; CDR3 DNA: TGTGCCAGCTCAGCGGGGGGGAATTCACCCCTCCACTTT; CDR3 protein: CASSAGGNSPLHF
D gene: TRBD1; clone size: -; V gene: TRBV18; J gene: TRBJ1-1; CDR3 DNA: TGTGCCAGCTCACCGATTGACAGGGGGATACAAATGAACACTGAAGCTTTCTTT; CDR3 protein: CASSPIDRGIQMNTEAFF
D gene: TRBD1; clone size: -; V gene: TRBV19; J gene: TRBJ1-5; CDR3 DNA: TGTGCCAGTAGTCCCGGGACAGGGGCCTTATCGGGACAGCCCCAGCATTTT; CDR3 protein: CASSPGTGALSGQPQHF
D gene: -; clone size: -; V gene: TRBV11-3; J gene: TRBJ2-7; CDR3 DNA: TGTGCCAGCAGCCTCGCCTACGAGCAGTACTTC; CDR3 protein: CASSLAYEQYF
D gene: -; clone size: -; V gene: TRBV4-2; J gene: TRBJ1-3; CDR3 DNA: TGTGCCAGCAGCCAGGACCGTCCCGGGGTTGGAAACACCATATATTTT; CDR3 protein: CASSQDRPGVGNTIYF
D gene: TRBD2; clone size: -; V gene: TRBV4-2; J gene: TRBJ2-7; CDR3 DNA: TGTGCCAGCAGCCAAGGGACTAGCGGGAATGACGAGCAGTACTTC; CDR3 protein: CASSQGTSGNDEQYF
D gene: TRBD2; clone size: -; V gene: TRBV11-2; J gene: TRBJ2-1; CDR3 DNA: TGTGCCAGCAGCTTAGTGTCTAGCGGGGGGCAGGGGCAGTTCTTC; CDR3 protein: CASSLVSSGGQGQFF
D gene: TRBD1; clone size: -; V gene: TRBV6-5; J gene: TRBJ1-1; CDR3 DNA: TGTGCCAGCGGACAGGGAAGGGCTGAAGCTTTCTTT; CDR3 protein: CASGQGRAEAFF
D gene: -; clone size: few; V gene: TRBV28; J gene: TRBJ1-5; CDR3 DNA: TGTGCCAGCAGTTCAGGCCCTTATCAGCCCCAGCATTTT; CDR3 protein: CASSSGPYQPQHF
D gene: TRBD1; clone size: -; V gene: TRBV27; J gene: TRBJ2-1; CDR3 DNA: TGTGCCAGCAGTACCGACAGGGGCCACAATGAGCAGTTCTTC; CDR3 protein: CASSTDRGHNEQFF
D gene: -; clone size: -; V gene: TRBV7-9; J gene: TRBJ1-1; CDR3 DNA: TGTGCCAGCAGCTTGGAAGGGGTGGGCACTGAAGCTTTCTTT; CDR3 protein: CASSLEGVGTEAFF
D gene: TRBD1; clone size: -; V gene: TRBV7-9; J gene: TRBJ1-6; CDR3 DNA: TGTGCCAGCAGCGAGCCTCTTTCCGGGACAGGGAATTCACCCCTCCACTTT; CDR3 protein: CASSEPLSGTGNSPLHF
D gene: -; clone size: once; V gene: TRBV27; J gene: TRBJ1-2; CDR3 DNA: TGTGCCAGCAGTCCCCTATTATCTTATGGCTACACCTTC; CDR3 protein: CASSPLLSYGYTF
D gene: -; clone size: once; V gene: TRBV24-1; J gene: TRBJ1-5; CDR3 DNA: TGTGCCACCAGTGAGTCCAGGGGTGGTAATCAGCCCCAGCATTTT; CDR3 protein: CATSESRGGNQPQHF
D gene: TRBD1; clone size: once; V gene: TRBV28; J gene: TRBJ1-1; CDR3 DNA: TGTGCCAGCAGTCCAAGGACAGGGGGCTTTTGGACTGAAGCTTTCTTT; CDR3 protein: CASSPRTGGFWTEAFF
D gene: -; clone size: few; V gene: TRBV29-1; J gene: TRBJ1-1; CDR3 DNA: TGCAGCGTTGATGCGGGAGGAGGGTGGGGCACTGAAGCTTTCTTT; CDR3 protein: CSVDAGGGWGTEAFF
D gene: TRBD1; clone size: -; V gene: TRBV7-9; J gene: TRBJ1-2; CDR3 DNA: TGTGCCAGCAGCTTGGGCAGGACAGGCCGTGGCTACACCTTC; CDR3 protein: CASSLGRTGRGYTF
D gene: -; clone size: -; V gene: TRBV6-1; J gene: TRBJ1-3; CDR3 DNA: TGTGCCAGCAGTGGGGGGGGGAGTAGACACCGAGGGGCAGACACCATATATTTT; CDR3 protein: CASSGGGSRHRGADTIYF
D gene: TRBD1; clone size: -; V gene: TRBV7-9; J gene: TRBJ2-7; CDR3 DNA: TGTGCCAGCAGCTCCCACGAGACGAGACAGGGTTACGAGCAGTACTTC; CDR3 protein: CASSSHETRQGYEQYF
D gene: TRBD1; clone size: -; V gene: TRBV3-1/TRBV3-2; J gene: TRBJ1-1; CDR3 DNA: TGTGCCAGCAGCTATAGACAGGGGCTGAACACTGAAGCTTTCTTT; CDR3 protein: CASSYRQGLNTEAFF
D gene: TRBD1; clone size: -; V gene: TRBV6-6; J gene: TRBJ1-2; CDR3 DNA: TGTGCCAGCAACAACGACAGGGGTTTTTTTTCTGGCTACACCTTC; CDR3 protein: CASNNDRGFFSGYTF
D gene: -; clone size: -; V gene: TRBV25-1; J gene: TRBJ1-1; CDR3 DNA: TGTGCCAGCAGTTTCTCGCGCAATGAAGCTTTCTTT; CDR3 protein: CASSFSRNEAFF
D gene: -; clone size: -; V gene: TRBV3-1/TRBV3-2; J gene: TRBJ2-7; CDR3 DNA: TGTGCCAGCAGCCAACTCCACGAGCAGTACTTC; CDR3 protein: CASSQLHEQYF
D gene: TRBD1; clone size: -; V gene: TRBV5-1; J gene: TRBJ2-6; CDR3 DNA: TGCGCCAGCAGACTCGGGACAGGGGGTTCTGGGGCCAACGTCCTGACTTTC; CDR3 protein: CASRLGTGGSGANVLTF
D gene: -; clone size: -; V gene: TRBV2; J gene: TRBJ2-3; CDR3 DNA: TGTGCCAGATCGGGATGGGCGGGGCCAGGCACAGATACGCAGTATTTT; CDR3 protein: CARSGWAGPGTDTQYF
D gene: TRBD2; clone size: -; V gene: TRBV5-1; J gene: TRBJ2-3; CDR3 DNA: TGCGCCAGCAGCTTGGTGAGCGGGACTAGCACAGATACGCAGTATTTT; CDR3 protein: CASSLVSGTSTDTQYF
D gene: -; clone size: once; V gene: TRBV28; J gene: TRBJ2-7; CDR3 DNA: TGTGCCAGCAGTTTTCAGGGCTCCTACGAGCAGTACTTC; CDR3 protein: CASSFQGSYEQYF
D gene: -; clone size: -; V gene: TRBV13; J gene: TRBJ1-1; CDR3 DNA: TGTGCCAGCAGCCCCACCTCTACAGGGATCTCTTACACTGAAGCTTTCTTT; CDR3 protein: CASSPTSTGISYTEAFF